Listed here is a single T cell receptor (beta chain). The data belong to a study of blood T cell repertoires in COVID-19. Assay used: immunoSEQ multiplex PCR; TCRdb lists only in-frame clones, some missing. The sample contains tens of thousands of clones, roughly 89% of which appear only once. The specimen sequenced was peripheral blood. The TCR originated in a man aged 25 to 45 with acute or convalescent COVID-19.

The chain's CDR3 is CATSPGGKNTEAFF. The CDR3 DNA reads TGTGCCACTAGTCCTGGAGGGAAAAACACTGAAGCTTTCTTT. The chain carries TRBV24-1 and TRBJ1-1; D ambiguous. V shed 10 bases and J shed 2 bases, with 16 bases lying between them. Looked up from germline, CDR1 is KGHDR and CDR2 is SFDVKD. The length of the CDR3 is 14 residues.